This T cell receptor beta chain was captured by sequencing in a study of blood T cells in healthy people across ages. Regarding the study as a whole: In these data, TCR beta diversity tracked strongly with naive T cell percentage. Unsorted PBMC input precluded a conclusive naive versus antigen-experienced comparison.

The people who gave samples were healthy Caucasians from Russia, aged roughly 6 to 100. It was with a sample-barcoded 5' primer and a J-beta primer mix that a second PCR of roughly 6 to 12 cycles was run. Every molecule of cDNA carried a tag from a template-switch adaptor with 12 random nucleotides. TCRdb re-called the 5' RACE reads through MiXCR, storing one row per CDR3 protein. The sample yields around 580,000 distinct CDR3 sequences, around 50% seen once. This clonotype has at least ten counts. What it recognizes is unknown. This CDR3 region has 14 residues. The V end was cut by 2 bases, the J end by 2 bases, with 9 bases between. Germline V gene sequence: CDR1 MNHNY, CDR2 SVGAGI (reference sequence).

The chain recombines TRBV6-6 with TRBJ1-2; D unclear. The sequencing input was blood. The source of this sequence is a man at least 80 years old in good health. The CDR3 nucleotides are TGTGCCAGCAGTTACCAGAAGGGAAACTATGGCTACACCTTC. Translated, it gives CASSYQKGNYGYTF.